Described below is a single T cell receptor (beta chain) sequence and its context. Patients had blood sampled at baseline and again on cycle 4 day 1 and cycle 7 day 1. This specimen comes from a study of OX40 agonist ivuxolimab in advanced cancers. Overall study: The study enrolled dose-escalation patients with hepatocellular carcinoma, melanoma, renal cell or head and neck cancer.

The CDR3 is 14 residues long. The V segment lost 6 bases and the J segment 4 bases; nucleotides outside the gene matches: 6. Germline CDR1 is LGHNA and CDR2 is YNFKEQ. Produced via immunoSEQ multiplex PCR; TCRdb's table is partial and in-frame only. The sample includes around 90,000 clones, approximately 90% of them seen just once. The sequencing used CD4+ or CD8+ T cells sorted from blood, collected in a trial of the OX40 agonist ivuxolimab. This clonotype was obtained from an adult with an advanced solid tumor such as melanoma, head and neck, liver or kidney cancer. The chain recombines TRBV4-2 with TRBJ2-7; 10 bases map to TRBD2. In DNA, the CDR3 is TGTGCCAGCAGGAGTGGGACTAGCGAGTACGAGCAGTACTTC. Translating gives CASRSGTSEYEQYF.